The TCR beta chain under discussion was sequenced for a study of Graves' ophthalmopathy and Graves' hyperthyroidism. Amplification from RNA transcripts yielded the TCR beta CDR3 regions. A first-round RT-PCR used HTBI primers, followed by a second-round multiplex PCR. In TCRdb, the multiplex PCR reads were re-called with MiXCR into one record per CDR3 protein. Among almost 400,000 distinct CDR3 sequences listed, around 17% were seen once. This clonotype was seen ten or more times. Antigen unknown. Per the germline V gene, CDR1 is SNHLY and CDR2 is FYNNEI. Between the trimmed V and J ends, which lost 5 bases and 7 bases, there was a span of 18 bases. The CDR3 sequence is 15 residues long. Findings and caveats of the study: Among expanded thyroid clonotypes above 0.001 frequency, most also occurred in blood.

This sequence originates from a woman aged 18-29 years with Graves' ophthalmopathy. The chain combines TRBV2 with TRBJ1-5, with no clear D. The sequencing sample was made of peripheral blood. CDR3 protein: CASSFAPTAGQPQHF. CDR3 DNA sequence: TGTGCCAGCAGTTTCGCCCCCACGGCGGGGCAGCCCCAGCATTTT.